This is a list of T cell receptor beta chains from one sample in a study of shared clonotypes between healthy human individuals. TCRdb keeps only in-frame clones here, not all; method: immunoSEQ multiplex PCR. This repertoire shows about 490,000 clones, over 70% found once; its top ten account for roughly 13%. The source material was PBMCs. The receptors stem from a woman aged 35 to 49 in good health. Some clones in this sample may be carry-over from other donors' samples. Both conserved end residues are part of each CDR3. D genes are given only for firm matches. Clone size, where shown, is once, few, many, or a class for clones that have expanded.

clone_size,j_call,v_call,d_call,cdr3_nt,cdr3_aa
NA,TRBJ1-2,TRBV7-2,NA,TGTGCCAGCAGCTTAAACTGGGGGCGCGAGGGTGGCTACACCTTC,CASSLNWGREGGYTF
NA,TRBJ1-2,TRBV7-3,TRBD1,TGTGCCAGCAGCCCGACAGGGGGTGTCGGCTACACCTTC,CASSPTGGVGYTF
few,TRBJ1-3,TRBV7-2,NA,TGTGCCAGCAGCTTAGCTCGGCAGGGAACAACCATATATTTT,CASSLARQGTTIYF
once,TRBJ2-7,TRBV7-9,TRBD1,TGTGCCAGCAGCTTATTGGGACAGGGATACTACGAGCAGTACTTC,CASSLLGQGYYEQYF
NA,TRBJ2-7,TRBV9,NA,TGTGCCAGCAGCGTCACGGACATCGCCTACGAGCAGTACTTC,CASSVTDIAYEQYF
NA,TRBJ2-3,TRBV19,NA,TGTGCCAGTAGTGCCCAGACAAGGGTGGGTACGCAGTATTTT,CASSAQTRVGTQYF
few,TRBJ1-1,TRBV10-2,NA,TGCGCCAGCAGACTGCTAGGCGGCAGCGCTTTCTTT,CASRLLGGSAFF
NA,TRBJ1-5,TRBV19,NA,TGTGCCAGTAGTACCATGAATCAGCCCCAGCATTTT,CASSTMNQPQHF
few,TRBJ2-1,TRBV7-2,NA,TGTGCCAGCAGCTTAAGTGTCAGAACGTACAATGAGCAGTTCTTC,CASSLSVRTYNEQFF
NA,TRBJ1-2,TRBV10-3,NA,TGTGCCATCACCTCAGGGGACGCGACCTTCTATGGCTACACCTTC,CAITSGDATFYGYTF
NA,TRBJ1-2,TRBV6-1,TRBD1,TGTGCCTGCGACAGGGGCAATGGCTACACCTTC,CACDRGNGYTF
NA,TRBJ2-1,TRBV4-3,NA,TGCGCCAGCAGCCAAGACCCCGGGACTTATCCCTACAATGAGCAGTTCTTC,CASSQDPGTYPYNEQFF
NA,TRBJ2-5,TRBV18,TRBD2,TGTGCCAGCTCACCGGTCCTAGCGGGAGAGGAGACCCAGTACTTC,CASSPVLAGEETQYF
NA,TRBJ2-2,TRBV28,NA,TGTGCCAGCAGTTTAACGGGGAACACCGGGGAGCTGTTTTTT,CASSLTGNTGELFF
NA,TRBJ2-2,TRBV5-4,TRBD1,TGTGCCAGCAGCTTACCGGGACAGGGGAACACCGGGGAGCTGTTTTTT,CASSLPGQGNTGELFF
few,TRBJ1-1,TRBV30,NA,TGTGCCTGGATTCGGGGGCGGGGCTGGGACACTGAAGCTTTCTTT,CAWIRGRGWDTEAFF
many,TRBJ1-5,TRBV9,NA,TGTGCCAGCAGCCGCGCAGGGGAACCCAATCAGCCCCAGCATTTT,CASSRAGEPNQPQHF
NA,TRBJ2-7,TRBV5-6,NA,TGTGCCAGCAGCTTGCACGGGAGCTACGAGCAGTACTTC,CASSLHGSYEQYF
NA,TRBJ1-1,TRBV25-1,NA,TGTGCCAGCAGTGAGCAGACAGGTAACACTGAAGCTTTCTTT,CASSEQTGNTEAFF
once,TRBJ1-2,TRBV9,TRBD1,TGTGCCAGCAGCGTACAGGGGGATGCCTATGGCTACACCTTC,CASSVQGDAYGYTF
NA,TRBJ1-4,TRBV6-1,NA,TGTGCCAGCAGGGCTACTACAGGCGGGAATGAAAAACTGTTTTTT,CASRATTGGNEKLFF
many,TRBJ2-1,TRBV7-8,TRBD1,TGTGCCAGCAGCACAACCCGACAGGGGGACTACAATGAGCAGTTCTTC,CASSTTRQGDYNEQFF